This T cell receptor beta chain was recorded in a study of T cell responses to AZD1222 COVID-19 vaccine (dated by TCRdb to about 2021). Study-level background: AZD1222 recipients with second doses at about 4 weeks or about 12 weeks were pooled, because spike-specific TCR depth and breadth did not differ between schedules. A total of under 250 trial participants underwent TCR sequencing, of whom nearly 210 had received two doses of AZD1222 and approximately 25 had received two doses of the MenACWY control vaccine. Trial participants were enrolled by age into 18-55, 56-69 and 70-plus year subgroups, with roughly 160, 29 and 62 TCR-sequenced participants respectively. What the authors observed across the whole study: The vaccine-associated CD4 TCRs covered the entire spike protein, and the dominant responses fell in regions 160-218 and 743-854. A significant rise in spike-specific TCR breadth and depth was observed after two AZD1222 doses relative to day 0 and relative to MenACWY recipients. In the small 56-69-year group, the increase in depth fell short of significance, most likely because of low power. Participants were mostly white British and included more females than males, and it was suggested by the authors that clonal diversity may have been underestimated. Conclusions about previously exposed vaccinees were limited because only 5 or 6 AZD1222 recipients were SARS-CoV-2 seropositive at baseline. Because no samples from the day 14 peak response were available, repertoires could be characterized only after the peak T cell response. Nearly half of unique spike-specific TCRs reportedly recognized epitopes outside regions mutated in the B.1.351 and B.1.1.7 variants.

The CDR3 regions of human TCRbeta chains were analyzed by immunosequencing. For the original study's pipeline: Repertoire TCRs were matched against a reference library of SARS-CoV-2-specific TCRs generated with the MIRA antigen-specificity platform. Breadth was defined as the fraction of unique TCRs that were SARS-CoV-2-associated. Depth was defined as the fraction of total T cells that were SARS-CoV-2-associated. Using the MIRA data, each spike-specific TCR was assigned both to the spike region to which the TCR was reactive and to a CD4 or CD8 class. Log10-transformed breadth and depth values were compared by one-way ANOVA with Sidak's multiple comparisons tests. What TCRdb holds here is the immuneACCESS table cut down to in-frame rearrangements. Part of the clones is not present; checked against another copy, under half of the missing clones reflect an unresolved V gene, and the others are unexplained. Clonal size and the V and J genes are those of that table, whereas D and trimming came from the DNA. Across this sample there are about 97,000 clones, with just over 85% seen only once. Together, the top ten hold under 1.5% of the sample.

Details on this clone: The antigen it recognizes is unknown. Base qualities are not at hand, and no much larger clone is one base apart.

The meaning of the sample's time point label: baseline before first vaccination. Samples from vaccinated people were obtained from the UK trials COV001 and COV002, which included a single-blind randomized controlled phase 2/3 trial of AZD1222 (ChAdOx1 nCoV-19) in healthy adults. For TCRbeta chain sequencing, PBMC samples from trial participants were taken at day 0 and at day 28 after the second dose. Sequenced here: peripheral blood, sampled on day 0 of AZD1222 vaccination. The receptor was isolated from an adult in good health.

CDR3 region: CSVEQFGQAREAFF. The DNA sequence is TGCAGCGTTGAACAGTTCGGACAGGCCCGTGAAGCTTTCTTT. The sequence joins TRBV29-1 to TRBJ1-1; 7 central nucleotides agree with TRBD1. CDR1 and CDR2 (SQVTM, ANQGSEA) derive from the germline V gene. Trimming removed 2 bases from V and 7 bases from J; the gene matches leave 10 bases unexplained. The CDR3 has 14 amino acids, counting the end cysteine and phenylalanine. Here the CDR3 DNA is all that survives: 42 bases in frame from base 1.